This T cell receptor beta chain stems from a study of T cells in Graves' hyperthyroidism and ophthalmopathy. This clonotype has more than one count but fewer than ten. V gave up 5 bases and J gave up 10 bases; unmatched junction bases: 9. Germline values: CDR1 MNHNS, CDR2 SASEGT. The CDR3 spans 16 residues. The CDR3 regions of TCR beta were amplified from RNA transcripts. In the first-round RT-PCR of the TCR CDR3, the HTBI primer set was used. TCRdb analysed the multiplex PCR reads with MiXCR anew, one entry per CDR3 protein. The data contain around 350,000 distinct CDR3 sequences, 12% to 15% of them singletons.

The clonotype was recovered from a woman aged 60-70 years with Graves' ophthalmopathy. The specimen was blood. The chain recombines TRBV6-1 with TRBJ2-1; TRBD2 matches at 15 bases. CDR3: CASSRTSGRAWKEQFF. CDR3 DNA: TGTGCCAGCAGTCGGACTAGCGGGAGGGCCTGGAAAGAGCAGTTCTTC.